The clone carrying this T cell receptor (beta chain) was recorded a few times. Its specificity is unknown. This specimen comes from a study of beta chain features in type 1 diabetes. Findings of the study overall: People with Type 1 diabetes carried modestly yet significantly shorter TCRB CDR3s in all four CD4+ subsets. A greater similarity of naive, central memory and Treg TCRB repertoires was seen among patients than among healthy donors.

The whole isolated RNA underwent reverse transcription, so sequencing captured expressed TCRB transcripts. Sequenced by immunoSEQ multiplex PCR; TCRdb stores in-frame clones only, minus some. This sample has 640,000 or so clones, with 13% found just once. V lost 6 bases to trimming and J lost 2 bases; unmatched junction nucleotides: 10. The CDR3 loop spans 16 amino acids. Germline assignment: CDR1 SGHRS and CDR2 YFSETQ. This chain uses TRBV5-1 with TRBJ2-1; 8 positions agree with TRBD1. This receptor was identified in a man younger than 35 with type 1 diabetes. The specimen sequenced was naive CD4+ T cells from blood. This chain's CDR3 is CASTLSRDRTYNEQFF. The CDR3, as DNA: TGCGCCAGCACTCTTTCCCGGGACAGGACCTACAATGAGCAGTTCTTC.